This T cell receptor (beta chain) was identified in a study of T cell repertoires in cytomegalovirus infection. Study as a whole: Public TCR beta signatures were indicative of both CMV infection and a matching HLA type.

Study-wide results and caveats: Ex vivo responses were dominated by HLA-C-restricted CMV-specific TCR beta clonotypes. Carriers of CMV plus the relevant HLA were identified by cumulative public TCR beta family frequency.

MiXCR, applied by TCRdb to the reads, yields one record per CDR3 protein. The sample has roughly 230,000 distinct CDR3 sequences; roughly 20% are singletons. This clonotype was seen a single time. No antigen is known for it. The sequenced sample was CD8+ T cells from PBMCs. The TCR sequence derives from a human donor in good health (CMV status not recorded). Some clones in this sample may be carry-over from other donors' samples.

CDR3 loop: CASSTNSETQYF. The DNA for the CDR3 is TGTGCCAGCAGTACCAACTCAGAGACCCAGTACTTC. The chain has TRBV2 and TRBJ2-5; no firm D call. From germline, CDR1 is SNHLY and CDR2 FYNNEI. The CDR3 covers 12 residues. Trimming removed 5 bases from V and 4 bases from J, with 8 bases in between.